The 27 T cell receptor beta chains listed next were all sequenced from one sample in a study of Graves' ophthalmopathy and Graves' hyperthyroidism. Amplification of TCR beta CDR3 regions used RNA transcripts. HTBI-primed first-round RT-PCR preceded second-round multiplex PCR. TCRdb re-called the multiplex PCR reads through MiXCR, storing one row per CDR3 protein. The sample holds about 590,000 distinct CDR3 sequences, about 35% seen once. Sequenced input: peripheral blood or thyroid tissue (not recorded which). These receptors were taken from an adult man with Graves' hyperthyroidism.

The chain combines TRBV7-8 with TRBJ1-6, with D possibly matching TRBD1 (5 bases). Germline loops: CDR1 SGHVS, CDR2 FQNEAQ. The CDR3 totals 18 residues. V lost 1 base to trimming and J lost 6 bases, with 19 bases between them. CDR3 sequence: CASSLVVGGDLSNSPLHF. The DNA for the CDR3 is TGTGCCAGCAGCTTAGTGGTGGGGGGGGATTTATCTAATTCACCCCTCCACTTT.

This clonotype was recorded many times. The chain couples TRBV5-1 to TRBJ2-7; D gene uncertain. This CDR3 region has 17 residues. Germline V CDR1 and CDR2: SGHRS, YFSETQ. The germline V and J ends were trimmed by 4 bases and 7 bases, with 27 bases remaining between them. CDR3 in DNA: TGCGCCAGCAGCCCCGTCCCCTGGCAGACGCTATACGAGGAGCAGTACTTC. Its protein is CASSPVPWQTLYEEQYF. The whole variable domain, remainder taken from reference TRBV5-1 and TRBJ2-7, is KAGVTQTPRYLIKTRGQQVTLSCSPISGHRSVSWYQQTPGQGLQFLFEYFSETQRNKGNFPGRFSGRQFSNSRSEMNVSTLELGDSALYLCASSPVPWQTLYEEQYFGPGTRLTVT.

The chain couples TRBV10-1 to TRBJ2-5; 12 bases fit TRBD1. Germline-derived CDR1 and CDR2 are WNHNN and SYGVQD (reference sequence). Trimming at V came to 5 bases and at J to 3 bases, leaving 4 bases not matched to a gene. There are 15 residues in the CDR3. The CDR3 sequence: CASSTGTGGEETQYF. CDR3 DNA: TGCGCCAGCAGTACCGGGACAGGGGGCGAAGAGACCCAGTACTTC.

In this sample, this clonotype turned up a few times. The rearrangement joins TRBV2 to TRBJ1-1; D is ambiguous. V lost 6 bases to trimming and J lost 0 bases, with 11 bases between them. The CDR3 sequence is 14 residues long. Germline V gene lookup returns CDR1 SNHLY and CDR2 FYNNEI. The CDR3 reads CASSNKQVNTEAFF. CDR3 DNA sequence: TGTGCCAGCAGCAACAAACAAGTGAACACTGAAGCTTTCTTT.

This clonotype was recorded many times. The chain employs TRBV29-1 and TRBJ2-7; 11 positions agree with TRBD1. The CDR3 length is 15 residues. Trimming took 2 bases from V and 2 from J; bases not matched to a gene: 5. Germline CDR1 reads SQVTM; CDR2 reads ANQGSEA. The CDR3 DNA reads TGCAGCGTTGAAAAAGTGGGACAGGGGGCCTACGAGCAGTACTTC. It specifies CSVEKVGQGAYEQYF.

V is TRBV7-2 and J is TRBJ2-3, with 15 bases aligning to TRBD2. CDR3 length: 18 amino acids. J lost 4 bases, V lost 4 bases, and 9 bases had no gene match. The germline V gene has CDR1 SGHTA and CDR2 FQGNSA. CDR3: CASSSLGLAGGMADTQYF. The CDR3 DNA follows: TGTGCCAGCAGCTCCTTAGGACTAGCGGGAGGGATGGCAGATACGCAGTATTTT. Supplemented by reference TRBV7-2 and TRBJ2-3, the full variable domain reads GAGVSQSPSNKVTEKGKDVELRCDPISGHTALYWYRQSLGQGLEFLIYFQGNSAPDKSGLPSDRFSAERTGGSVSTLTIQRTQQEDSAVYLCASSSLGLAGGMADTQYFGPGTRLTVL.

About this clonotype: It may be a read error: a sequence one base away is much more abundant. Because the CDR3 is missing its conserved closing phenylalanine or tryptophan, this is likely a read error. The V and J genes are TRBV6-5 and TRBJ1-1, with 12 bases matching TRBD1. V was pared by 6 bases and J by 3 bases, with 5 bases of the junction left unmatched. The CDR3 runs 15 residues. CDR1 MNHEY and CDR2 SVGAGI come from the germline V gene. The CDR3 spells CASRGQGAGDTEAFL. In DNA form, the CDR3 reads TGTGCCAGCAGGGGACAGGGGGCAGGGGACACTGAAGCTTTCCTT.

The table lists this clonotype with a count of one. This chain connects TRBV2 to TRBJ2-7, with 9 positions matching TRBD2. The CDR3 covers 14 residues. The germline gives CDR1 SNHLY, CDR2 FYNNEI. V dropped 6 bases and J dropped 0; count of bases not matched to a gene: 3. The CDR3 coding sequence is TGTGCCAGCAGGACTAGCGGCATCTCCTACGAGCAGTACTTC. Translation gives CASRTSGISYEQYF.

The V and J genes are TRBV28 and TRBJ2-7, with 9 positions matching TRBD1. This CDR3 contains 14 residues. V shed 2 bases and J 5 bases; nucleotides not matched to a gene: 4. Germline V CDR1 and CDR2: MDHEN, SYDVKM. CDR3 in DNA: TGTGCCAGCAGTTTAGGGACAGGGCTCGACGAGCAGTACTTC. This codes for CASSLGTGLDEQYF. The full variable domain, completed using reference TRBV28 and TRBJ2-7, is DVKVTQSSRYLVKRTGEKVFLECVQDMDHENMFWYRQDPGLGLRLIYFSYDVKMKEKGDIPEGYSVSREKKERFSLILESASTNQTSMYLCASSLGTGLDEQYFGPGTRLTVT.

The chain employs TRBV20-1 and TRBJ2-7; 8 nucleotides line up with TRBD1. Germline values: CDR1 DFQATT, CDR2 SNEGSKA (reference sequence). V lost 4 bases, J lost 9 bases, and 2 bases stayed unmatched. The CDR3 has 10 amino acids. The CDR3 here is CSATDRGQYF. The CDR3 DNA reads as TGCAGTGCTACTGACAGGGGGCAGTACTTC.

The J gene is TRBJ1-1, the V gene TRBV12-3 or TRBV12-4; D is undetermined. This CDR3 has 12 amino acids. The V and J ends lost 6 bases and 9 bases respectively, with 14 bases between them. The DNA for the CDR3 is TGTGCCAGCAGCCAAGTAACAAACAAAGCTTTCTTT. Its translation: CASSQVTNKAFF.

This clonotype was seen a few times. This chain links TRBV29-1 with TRBJ1-2; the D gene is possibly TRBD1 (6 bases). Germline lookup yields CDR1 SQVTM and CDR2 ANQGSEA. V gave up 4 bases and J gave up 0 bases, with 18 bases separating them. The CDR3 loop spans 16 amino acids. The CDR3 DNA reads TGCAGCGTTGGGGGGACAATGACAGACACTAACTATGGCTACACCTTC. Encoded protein: CSVGGTMTDTNYGYTF.

The chain links TRBV7-9 to TRBJ2-7, with TRBD2 identical over 7 bases. Looked up from germline, CDR1 is SEHNR and CDR2 is FQNEAQ (reference sequence). The CDR3 covers 13 residues. V was pared by 8 bases and J by 10 bases, with 14 bases of the junction left unmatched. The DNA for the CDR3 is TGTGCCAGCTCACCACCCGGGGAGGGACCCCAGTACTTC. This sequence encodes CASSPPGEGPQYF.

The chain joins TRBV29-1 to TRBJ2-2; the D gene is possibly TRBD1 (6 bases). This CDR3 region has 13 residues. V was cut by 6 bases and J by 7 bases, with 15 bases left in between. CDR1 is SQVTM and CDR2 is ANQGSEA in the germline V gene. The CDR3 region has the DNA TGCAGCGTCCTACAGGGTAGGGGCGGGGAGCTGTTTTTT. It specifies CSVLQGRGGELFF.

The J gene is TRBJ1-1, the V gene TRBV2; tentative D call: TRBD1 (5 bases). The V end was cut by 5 bases, the J end by 3 bases, with 16 bases between. Germline V gene lookup returns CDR1 SNHLY and CDR2 FYNNEI. The CDR3 sequence is 15 residues long. CDR3: CASSRHSQGHTEAFF. Written as DNA, the CDR3 is TGTGCCAGCAGTAGACATTCCCAGGGCCACACTGAAGCTTTCTTT. The full variable domain, rest sourced from reference TRBV2 and TRBJ1-1, is EPEVTQTPSHQVTQMGQEVILRCVPISNHLYFYWYRQILGQKVEFLVSFYNNEISEKSEIFDDQFSVERPDGSNFTLKIRSTKLEDSAMYFCASSRHSQGHTEAFFGQGTRLTVV.

V is TRBV6-6 and J is TRBJ1-6; 7 bases map to TRBD1. The CDR3 consists of 16 residues. Germline trimming cut 4 bases from V and 6 bases from J; bases unmatched to any gene: 9. Germline loops: CDR1 MNHNY, CDR2 SVGAGI (reference sequence). Written as DNA, the CDR3 is TGTGCCAGCAGTTTCCTACCGGGACAGCCTAATTCACCCCTCCACTTT. It is translated as CASSFLPGQPNSPLHF.

This clonotype was detected a few times. The chain combines TRBV7-9 with TRBJ2-1, with 9 bases fitting TRBD1. The junction had 10 bases not matched to a gene; V was cut back by 6 bases and J by 4 bases. The CDR3 is 16 amino acids. The germline V gene has CDR1 SEHNR and CDR2 FQNEAQ (reference sequence). The CDR3: CASRSGDRGSYNEQFF. CDR3 coding DNA: TGTGCCAGCAGATCCGGAGACAGGGGGTCATACAATGAGCAGTTCTTC.

This clonotype was recorded once. V is TRBV4-1 and J is TRBJ2-3; TRBD2 aligns across 7 bases. The CDR3 spans 15 residues. In germline, CDR1 is MGHRA, CDR2 YSYEKL. Losses at the gene ends were 4 bases for V and 6 bases for J; bases not matched to a gene: 10. CDR3 DNA: TGCGCCAGCAGCCCTTATACCGGGACTACCGATACGCAGTATTTT. It codes for CASSPYTGTTDTQYF.

The chain links TRBV20-1 to TRBJ2-7; the D gene is possibly TRBD1 (6 bases). V gave up 1 base and J gave up 3 bases, with 13 bases separating them. The CDR3 totals 14 residues. Germline loops: CDR1 DFQATT, CDR2 SNEGSKA (reference sequence). The CDR3 loop reads CSARAGTSNYEQYF. CDR3 DNA sequence: TGCAGTGCTAGAGCTGGGACATCTAACTACGAGCAGTACTTC.

At least ten counts were recorded for this clonotype. The chain links TRBV7-2 to TRBJ1-2; the D is unclear. The CDR3 has 15 amino acids. The V gene's germline CDR1 is SGHTA and CDR2 FQGNSA. Trimming left V 4 bases short and J 2 bases short, with 14 bases between. The CDR3 protein is CASSSEWLGNYGYTF. The CDR3, as DNA: TGTGCCAGCAGCTCTGAGTGGTTGGGGAACTATGGCTACACCTTC.

This clonotype was found many times. The V call is TRBV10-2, the J call TRBJ2-5, with 8 nucleotides matching TRBD1. J gave up 5 bases and V 4 bases, and 6 bases lay outside the gene matches. Looked up from germline, CDR1 is WSHSY and CDR2 is SAAADI. This CDR3 region has 14 residues. The CDR3 region is CASSGTGKAETQYF. In nucleotides, the CDR3 is TGCGCCAGCAGTGGGACAGGGAAGGCGGAGACCCAGTACTTC.

This chain uses TRBV10-2 with TRBJ2-5; 7 nucleotides align to TRBD2. The V segment lost 6 bases and the J segment 0 bases; nucleotides outside the gene matches: 13. Germline V CDR1 and CDR2: WSHSY, SAAADI. The CDR3 covers 17 residues. This chain's CDR3 is CASRDLGREPNQETQYF. The CDR3, as DNA: TGCGCCAGCAGGGACCTGGGGCGGGAGCCGAACCAAGAGACCCAGTACTTC.

This clonotype was seen repeatedly, ten times or more. The V call is TRBV12-3 or TRBV12-4, the J call TRBJ1-5, with D perhaps matching TRBD1 (6 bases). This CDR3 contains 16 residues. Trimming removed 2 bases at V and 5 bases at J, with 16 bases between. In DNA, the CDR3 is TGTGCCAGCAGTTTATCCCCTCTGGGGGCCGATCAGCCCCAGCATTTT. Encoded protein: CASSLSPLGADQPQHF.

The table lists this clonotype with many counts. Here the CDR3 DNA reads TGTGCCAGCAGCCCCCCCCGCGGGAGGAGCGACGAGCAGTACTTC. The encoded protein is CASSPPRGRSDEQYF. The chain employs TRBV7-9 and TRBJ2-7; 8 bases fit TRBD2. Germline CDR1 is SEHNR and CDR2 is FQNEAQ (reference sequence). This CDR3 region has 15 residues. V shed 5 bases and J 5 bases; nucleotides not matched to a gene: 11.

Ten or more counts support this clonotype. V gene TRBV29-1 combines with J gene TRBJ1-2; D unresolved. Trimming removed 4 bases at V and 8 bases at J, with 17 bases between. Germline V CDR1 and CDR2: SQVTM, ANQGSEA. This CDR3 has 13 amino acids. The CDR3 DNA sequence: TGCAGCGTTGTGAGGGTAGAGGGTCGCGGCTACACCTTC. Residues: CSVVRVEGRGYTF. The complete variable domain, with remaining parts taken from reference TRBV29-1 and TRBJ1-2, reads SAVISQKPSRDICQRGTSLTIQCQVDSQVTMMFWYRQQPGQSLTLIATANQGSEATYESGFVIDKFPISRPNLTFSTLTVSNMSPEDSSIYLCSVVRVEGRGYTFGSGTRLTVV.

This clonotype turned up a few times. This chain joins TRBV19 and TRBJ1-2; D remains unclear. The germline V gene has CDR1 LNHDA and CDR2 SQIVND (reference sequence). Trimming took off 4 bases at V and 2 bases at J, with 11 bases between the two ends. The CDR3 is 14 amino acids. Here the CDR3 reads CASSKGILNYGYTF. The CDR3 region has the DNA TGTGCCAGTAGTAAAGGGATTCTAAACTATGGCTACACCTTC.

A note on this clonotype: The conserved phenylalanine or tryptophan is not found at the CDR3 terminus, so this likely reflects a read error. The chain is built from TRBV7-9 and TRBJ1-2; D is uncertain. V was clipped by 1 base and J by 7 bases, with 10 bases between them. The CDR3 loop spans 13 amino acids. Germline V gene lookup returns CDR1 SEHNR and CDR2 FQNEAQ (reference sequence). Here the CDR3 DNA reads TGTGCCAGCAGCTTAGAGGCGGCTGGTGGCTACACCCTC. Translation gives CASSLEAAGGYTL.